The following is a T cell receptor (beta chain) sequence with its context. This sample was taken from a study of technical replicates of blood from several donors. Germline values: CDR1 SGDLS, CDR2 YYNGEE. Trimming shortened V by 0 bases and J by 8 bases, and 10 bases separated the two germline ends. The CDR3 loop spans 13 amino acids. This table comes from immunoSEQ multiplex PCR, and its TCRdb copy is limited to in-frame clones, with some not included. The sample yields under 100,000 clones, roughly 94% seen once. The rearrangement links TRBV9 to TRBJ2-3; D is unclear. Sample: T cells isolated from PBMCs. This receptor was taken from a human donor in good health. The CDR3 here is CASSVVVDGTQYF. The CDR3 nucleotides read TGTGCCAGCAGCGTAGTGGTAGATGGTACGCAGTATTTT. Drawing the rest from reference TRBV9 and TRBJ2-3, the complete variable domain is DSGVTQTPKHLITATGQRVTLRCSPRSGDLSVYWYQQSLDQGLQFLIQYYNGEERAKGNILERFSAQQFPDLHSELNLSSLELGDSALYFCASSVVVDGTQYFGPGTRLTVL.